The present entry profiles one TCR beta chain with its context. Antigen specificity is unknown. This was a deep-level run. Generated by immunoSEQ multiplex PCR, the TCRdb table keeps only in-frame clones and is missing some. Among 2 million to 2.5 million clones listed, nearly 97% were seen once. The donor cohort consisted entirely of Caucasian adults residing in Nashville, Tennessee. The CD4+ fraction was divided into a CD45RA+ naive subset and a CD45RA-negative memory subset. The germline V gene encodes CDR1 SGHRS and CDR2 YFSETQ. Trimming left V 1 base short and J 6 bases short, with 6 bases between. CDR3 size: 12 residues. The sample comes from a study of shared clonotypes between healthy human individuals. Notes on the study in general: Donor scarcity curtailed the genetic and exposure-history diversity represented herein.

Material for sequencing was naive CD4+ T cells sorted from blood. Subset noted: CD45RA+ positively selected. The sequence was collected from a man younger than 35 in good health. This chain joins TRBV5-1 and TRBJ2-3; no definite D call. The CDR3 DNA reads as TGCGCCAGCAGCTTGACACAGGATACGCAGTATTTT. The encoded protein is CASSLTQDTQYF.